These T cell receptor beta chains were read from a single sample in a study of shared clonotypes between healthy human individuals. Sequencing used immunoSEQ multiplex PCR; TCRdb keeps in-frame clones, though not all of them. The table has 950,000 to 1,200,000 clones, approximately 80% seen once. Sequencing used memory CD4+ T cells from PBMCs. The receptors were sampled from a young man in good health. Some clones in this sample may be carry-over from other donors' samples. CDR3s include the opening cysteine and the closing phenylalanine or tryptophan. The D gene is left open where the match is weak. Expanded clones get a size class; other rows say once, few or many, or leave the size out.

v_gene: TRBV5-6; d_gene: TRBD1; j_gene: TRBJ2-3; abundance: -; CDR3nt: TGTGCCAGCAGCTCCAGGGGGTCCGGGGATACGCAGTATTTT; CDR3aa: CASSSRGSGDTQYF
v_gene: TRBV9; d_gene: -; j_gene: TRBJ1-1; abundance: -; CDR3nt: TGTGCCAGCAGCCCCCGGGGGGGCTTGAACACTGAAGCTTTCTTT; CDR3aa: CASSPRGGLNTEAFF
v_gene: TRBV5-1; d_gene: TRBD2; j_gene: TRBJ2-2; abundance: -; CDR3nt: TGCGCCAGCAGCTTCATAGCGGGAGTAGGGACCGGGGAGCTGTTTTTT; CDR3aa: CASSFIAGVGTGELFF
v_gene: TRBV28; d_gene: -; j_gene: TRBJ1-2; abundance: once; CDR3nt: TGTGCCAGCAGCCCAGGGGAGGGATATGGCTACACCTTC; CDR3aa: CASSPGEGYGYTF
v_gene: TRBV6-9; d_gene: -; j_gene: TRBJ2-7; abundance: -; CDR3nt: TGTGCCAGCTACGAGCAGTACTTC; CDR3aa: CASYEQYF
v_gene: TRBV7-2; d_gene: -; j_gene: TRBJ2-7; abundance: -; CDR3nt: TGTGCCAGCAGCTTAATGGTTTACGAGCAGTACTTC; CDR3aa: CASSLMVYEQYF
v_gene: TRBV5-1; d_gene: -; j_gene: TRBJ2-4; abundance: few; CDR3nt: TGCGCCAGCAGCCCACAGGGATATGGGGACATTCAGTACTTC; CDR3aa: CASSPQGYGDIQYF
v_gene: TRBV29-1; d_gene: -; j_gene: TRBJ2-3; abundance: once; CDR3nt: TGCAGCGTAGAACAACAGGGTGGAGATACGCAGTATTTT; CDR3aa: CSVEQQGGDTQYF
v_gene: TRBV6-1; d_gene: -; j_gene: TRBJ2-4; abundance: once; CDR3nt: TGTGCCAGCAGGGACAGACTAGCCAAAAACATTCAGTACTTC; CDR3aa: CASRDRLAKNIQYF
v_gene: TRBV6-5; d_gene: -; j_gene: TRBJ2-6; abundance: -; CDR3nt: TGTGCCAGCAACCCGATCTCTGGGGCCAACGTCCTGACTTTC; CDR3aa: CASNPISGANVLTF
v_gene: TRBV6-1; d_gene: TRBD1; j_gene: TRBJ1-3; abundance: -; CDR3nt: TGTGCCAGCAGCCTTGGGACAGCTGGAAACACCATATATTTT; CDR3aa: CASSLGTAGNTIYF
v_gene: TRBV27; d_gene: -; j_gene: TRBJ2-2; abundance: -; CDR3nt: TGTGCCACCTCGCTGGGGTCCCGTCCCACCGGGGAGCTGTTTTTT; CDR3aa: CATSLGSRPTGELFF
v_gene: TRBV6-6; d_gene: -; j_gene: TRBJ2-7; abundance: -; CDR3nt: TGTGCCAGCAGTTATATCGGGACGGGCCGTCAAGAGCAGTACTTC; CDR3aa: CASSYIGTGRQEQYF
v_gene: TRBV4-3; d_gene: TRBD1; j_gene: TRBJ1-2; abundance: -; CDR3nt: TGCGCCAGCAGCCAAGGCTGGGGACAGATCAACTATGGCTACACCTTC; CDR3aa: CASSQGWGQINYGYTF
v_gene: TRBV5-5; d_gene: TRBD2; j_gene: TRBJ2-7; abundance: -; CDR3nt: TGTGCCAGCAGCTCGACTAGCGCCGGATACGAGCAGTACTTC; CDR3aa: CASSSTSAGYEQYF
v_gene: TRBV5-4; d_gene: TRBD2; j_gene: TRBJ2-7; abundance: -; CDR3nt: TGTGCCAGCATGAACGATGCGGGAGGTTACGAGCAGTACTTC; CDR3aa: CASMNDAGGYEQYF
v_gene: TRBV15; d_gene: TRBD1; j_gene: TRBJ2-7; abundance: -; CDR3nt: TGTGCCACCAAGTCGGGACCGGGACAGTGGAACGAGCAGTACTTC; CDR3aa: CATKSGPGQWNEQYF
v_gene: TRBV2; d_gene: -; j_gene: TRBJ2-4; abundance: few; CDR3nt: TGTGCCAGCAGAGTGCTAGCCAAAAACATTCAGTACTTC; CDR3aa: CASRVLAKNIQYF
v_gene: TRBV28; d_gene: -; j_gene: TRBJ2-5; abundance: -; CDR3nt: TGTGCCAGCAGGGGGGGAGTTAAAGGGGAGACCCAGTACTTC; CDR3aa: CASRGGVKGETQYF
v_gene: TRBV5-1; d_gene: TRBD2; j_gene: TRBJ2-2; abundance: -; CDR3nt: TGCGCCAGCAGCTGGGGTAGGACTAGCGCTTATGGCGGGGAGCTGTTTTTT; CDR3aa: CASSWGRTSAYGGELFF
v_gene: TRBV28; d_gene: -; j_gene: TRBJ2-1; abundance: -; CDR3nt: TGTGCCAGCAGTTCTGCTTCCTCCTACAATGAGCAGTTCTTC; CDR3aa: CASSSASSYNEQFF
v_gene: TRBV19; d_gene: TRBD1; j_gene: TRBJ1-2; abundance: -; CDR3nt: TGTGCCAGTAGTTTCTCCCGGACAGGGTCCTATGGCTACACCTTC; CDR3aa: CASSFSRTGSYGYTF
v_gene: TRBV29-1; d_gene: TRBD2; j_gene: TRBJ2-1; abundance: -; CDR3nt: TGCAGCGTTGGGAGGACTAGCGGGACGAATGAGCAGTTCTTC; CDR3aa: CSVGRTSGTNEQFF
v_gene: TRBV28; d_gene: TRBD1; j_gene: TRBJ1-1; abundance: -; CDR3nt: TGTGCCAGCAGTACCCGGACAGGGGGCACTGAAGCTTTCTTT; CDR3aa: CASSTRTGGTEAFF
v_gene: TRBV4-2; d_gene: -; j_gene: TRBJ1-4; abundance: -; CDR3nt: TGTGCCAGCAGCCGGGGAGAAGGGGAAAAACTGTTTTTT; CDR3aa: CASSRGEGEKLFF
v_gene: TRBV11-3; d_gene: TRBD2; j_gene: TRBJ2-5; abundance: -; CDR3nt: TGTGCCAGCAGCTTAGGGTCAGCGGGAGGAAGGGAGACCCAGTACTTC; CDR3aa: CASSLGSAGGRETQYF
v_gene: TRBV4-3; d_gene: TRBD2; j_gene: TRBJ2-2; abundance: -; CDR3nt: TGCGCCAGCAGCCAAGATTGGAGACTAGCGGGATTGGGTGGGGAGCTGTTTTTT; CDR3aa: CASSQDWRLAGLGGELFF
v_gene: TRBV29-1; d_gene: TRBD2; j_gene: TRBJ2-1; abundance: -; CDR3nt: TGCAGCGTTGGGAGTCTAGCGGGAGGCTCCTACAATGAGCAGTTCTTC; CDR3aa: CSVGSLAGGSYNEQFF